These 23 T cell receptor beta chains were sequenced from one sample in a study of CD8 T cells in Susac syndrome. With random hexamers, reverse transcription was performed on about 0.5 to 1 ug of RNA. TCRdb called the immunoSEQ multiplex PCR reads again in MiXCR, with one record for every CDR3 protein. The sample lists about 140,000 distinct CDR3 sequences, 85% to 95% seen once, with about 0.18% in the top ten. The specimen was CD8+ T cells from PBMCs. These receptor sequences come from a human donor with Susac syndrome.

This rearrangement joins TRBV11-2 to TRBJ2-7; D possibly corresponds to TRBD2 (5 bases). This CDR3 has 12 residues. Germline lookup yields CDR1 SGHAT and CDR2 FQNNGV. V was clipped by 5 bases and J by 6 bases, with 11 bases between them. CDR3 sequence (DNA): TGTGCCAGCAGCCCTGACTACTTCGAGCAGTACTTC. Translation: CASSPDYFEQYF.

J is TRBJ1-5 and V is TRBV25-1; D unclear. This CDR3 spans 13 amino acids. Looked up from germline, CDR1 is MGHDK and CDR2 is SYGVNS. Trimming cost V 2 bases and J 2 bases, with 4 bases left between them. The CDR3 here is CASSEGGNQPQHF. The CDR3 DNA sequence: TGTGCCAGCAGTGAAGGGGGCAATCAGCCCCAGCATTTT.

This chain joins TRBV2 and TRBJ1-2; D ambiguous. Germline V gives CDR1 SNHLY, CDR2 FYNNEI. V dropped 10 bases and J dropped 5 bases, with 29 bases sitting between them. This CDR3 has 17 amino acids. The CDR3 region has the DNA TGTGCCATACTAGAGATCCTGGACGGTCCAAGACTTTATGGCTACACCTTC. Protein: CAILEILDGPRLYGYTF.

This chain links TRBV19 with TRBJ2-5; 9 nucleotides align to TRBD2. CDR3 length: 16 residues. V shed 5 bases and J 3 bases; nucleotides not matched to a gene: 10. Germline CDR1 LNHDA, CDR2 SQIVND (reference sequence). The CDR3 coding sequence is TGTGCCAGTAGTCCGCTGGGAGCGGGAGGAGAAGAGACCCAGTACTTC. It is translated as CASSPLGAGGEETQYF.

The chain employs TRBV7-9 and TRBJ1-1; D is undetermined. Germline V CDR1 and CDR2: SEHNR, FQNEAQ (reference sequence). The CDR3 covers 13 residues. Trimming cost V 5 bases and J 1 base, with 8 bases left between them. In DNA form, the CDR3 reads TGTGCCAGCAGCATTGAGGGGAACACTGAAGCTTTCTTT. Translation: CASSIEGNTEAFF.

The chain joins TRBV4-1 to TRBJ2-7; 7 bases align to TRBD1. CDR3 length equals 15 residues. Germline trimming cut 4 bases from V and 0 bases from J; bases unmatched to any gene: 6. Germline CDR1 and CDR2: MGHRA and YSYEKL. CDR3: CASSRDSESSYEQYF. CDR3 nucleotide sequence: TGCGCCAGCAGCCGGGACAGCGAGAGCTCCTACGAGCAGTACTTC.

The V call is TRBV18, the J call TRBJ2-3; 8 positions agree with TRBD1. Losses at the gene ends were 3 bases for V and 2 bases for J; bases not matched to a gene: 7. Germline CDR1 is KGHSH and CDR2 is LQKENI. The CDR3 is 16 amino acids. The CDR3 DNA reads as TGTGCCAGCTCACCGCTCGACAGGGGTAACACAGATACGCAGTATTTT. It codes for CASSPLDRGNTDTQYF. Complete variable domain (other parts from reference TRBV18 and TRBJ2-3): NAGVMQNPRHLVRRRGQEARLRCSPMKGHSHVYWYRQLPEEGLKFMVYLQKENIIDESGMPKERFSAEFPKEGPSILRIQQVVRGDSAAYFCASSPLDRGNTDTQYFGPGTRLTVL.

The gene calls are TRBV7-3 and TRBJ2-1; D unclear. The CDR3 has 14 amino acids. V lost 5 bases, J lost 6 bases, and 14 bases lay in between. Germline CDR1 SGHTA, CDR2 FQGTGA. The CDR3 DNA reads TGTGCCAGCAGCGGGATCGGCGACGTCAATGAGCAGTTCTTC. Encoded protein: CASSGIGDVNEQFF.

This chain uses TRBV9 with TRBJ1-2; D is uncertain. The CDR3 runs to 13 residues. Looked up from germline, CDR1 is SGDLS and CDR2 is YYNGEE. The germline V and J ends were trimmed by 4 bases and 7 bases, with 14 bases remaining between them. The CDR3 loop reads CASSRGGEIGYTF. In nucleotides, the CDR3 is TGTGCCAGCAGCCGAGGTGGGGAGATTGGCTACACCTTC. The entire variable domain, with the rest obtained from reference TRBV9 and TRBJ1-2, is as follows: DSGVTQTPKHLITATGQRVTLRCSPRSGDLSVYWYQQSLDQGLQFLIQYYNGEERAKGNILERFSAQQFPDLHSELNLSSLELGDSALYFCASSRGGEIGYTFGSGTRLTVV.

V is TRBV12-3 or TRBV12-4 and J is TRBJ2-5; D unclear. V was shortened by 6 bases and J by 5 bases, with 13 bases between the two germline ends. CDR3 length equals 13 residues. The CDR3 DNA sequence: TGTGCCAGCAGCCAACAGCTCCCCGAGACCCAGTACTTC. Its translation is CASSQQLPETQYF.

The genes are TRBV3-1 and TRBJ1-3; D call uncertain. Germline CDR1 reads LGHDT; CDR2 reads YNNKEL (reference sequence). The CDR3 is made up of 16 amino acids. V lost 1 base to trimming and J lost 0 bases, with 10 bases between them. Here the CDR3 reads CASSQGRYSSGNTIYF. The CDR3 region has the DNA TGTGCCAGCAGCCAAGGACGCTATTCCTCTGGAAACACCATATATTTT.

This chain joins TRBV14 and TRBJ2-7; TRBD2 is a possible D gene (6 bases). The V end lost 5 bases, the J end lost 7 bases, and 12 bases lay between the germline ends. The CDR3 is 12 amino acids. Germline CDR1 and CDR2: SGHDN and FVKESK. The CDR3 DNA follows: TGTGCCAGCAGCTGGATCGGGGGTGAGCAGTACTTC. This codes for CASSWIGGEQYF.

The chain combines TRBV29-1 with TRBJ2-1, with D possibly TRBD1 on 6 matching bases. This CDR3 is 15 amino acids long. Trimming shortened V by 6 bases and J by 4 bases, and 19 bases separated the two germline ends. CDR1 is SQVTM, CDR2 ANQGSEA, per germline. CDR3 in amino acids: CSVQGGTTAYNEQFF. CDR3 sequence (DNA): TGCAGCGTCCAGGGTGGGACAACAGCATACAATGAGCAGTTCTTC.

The CDR3 nucleotides read TGTGCCAGCAAGAATATAGCGGAGAGCTCCTACGAGCAGTACTTC. It is translated as CASKNIAESSYEQYF. The chain has TRBV28 and TRBJ2-7; D may be TRBD2 (6 bases). The CDR3 runs 15 residues. Trimming removed 7 bases from V and 0 bases from J, with 16 bases in between. Germline V gene lookup returns CDR1 MDHEN and CDR2 SYDVKM.

V usage is TRBV4-1 and J usage is TRBJ1-3; D is unclear. CDR3 length equals 14 residues. V shed 4 bases and J shed 4 bases, with 11 bases lying between them. The germline V gene encodes CDR1 MGHRA and CDR2 YSYEKL. The CDR3 bases are TGCGCCAGCAGCCTAACCGACCCCGGAAACACCATATATTTT. This encodes CASSLTDPGNTIYF.

J is TRBJ1-2 and V is TRBV9; weak D call: TRBD1 (5 bases). From germline, CDR1 is SGDLS and CDR2 YYNGEE. The ends were cut back, 2 bases at V and 7 bases at J, with 12 bases in the middle. The CDR3 covers 13 residues. The CDR3 here is CASSVLSGTGYTF. Here the CDR3 DNA reads TGTGCCAGCAGCGTTCTCTCCGGGACTGGCTACACCTTC.

The chain joins TRBV6-5 to TRBJ2-7, with D perhaps given as TRBD1 or TRBD2 (5 bases each). The germline gives CDR1 MNHEY, CDR2 SVGAGI. The CDR3 sequence is 15 residues long. Trimming took 4 bases from V and 2 from J, leaving 15 bases between them. The CDR3 coding sequence is TGTGCCAGCAGTTCCGCCGGGACCGGGGCCTACGAGCAGTACTTC. The encoded protein is CASSSAGTGAYEQYF.

V and J are TRBV29-1 and TRBJ1-2; perhaps TRBD1 as D (6 bases). V lost 5 bases, J lost 5 bases, and 9 bases lay in between. The CDR3 is 11 residues long. Germline V gene sequence: CDR1 SQVTM, CDR2 ANQGSEA. CDR3 protein: CSVQGNYGYTF. CDR3 bases: TGCAGCGTTCAGGGGAATTATGGCTACACCTTC.

This clonotype occurred once. J is TRBJ1-5 and V is TRBV6-5; D gene unclear. Germline values: CDR1 MNHEY, CDR2 SVGAGI. Trimming stripped 0 bases from V and 2 bases from J, with 8 bases between. The CDR3 extends over 15 amino acids. CDR3: CASSYSPGGNQPQHF. CDR3 in DNA: TGTGCCAGCAGTTACTCGCCAGGAGGCAATCAGCCCCAGCATTTT.

The chain employs TRBV12-3 or TRBV12-4 and TRBJ2-2, with D perhaps assigned TRBD1 or TRBD2 (5 bases each). With 2 bases removed from V and 5 bases from J, the gap between germline ends came to 24 bases. The CDR3 spans 19 residues. CDR3 region: CASSLHIPGPGPGTGELFF. CDR3 DNA sequence: TGTGCCAGCAGTTTACACATTCCGGGGCCCGGGCCGGGTACCGGGGAGCTGTTTTTT.

This rearrangement joins TRBV24-1 to TRBJ2-3; TRBD1 matches 7 bases. Germline V lookup: CDR1 KGHDR, CDR2 SFDVKD. The V gene end was trimmed by 7 bases and the J gene end by 5 bases; junction bases not matched to a gene: 14. The CDR3 has 16 amino acids. Written as DNA, the CDR3 is TGTGCCACCAGACCTAGTACACAGGGGCACGGAGATACGCAGTATTTT. It encodes CATRPSTQGHGDTQYF.

V gene TRBV27 combines with J gene TRBJ2-7; D gene ambiguous. CDR3 length: 15 amino acids. Between the trimmed V and J ends, which lost 3 bases and 2 bases, there was a span of 14 bases. The germline V gene encodes CDR1 MNHEY and CDR2 SMNVEV (reference sequence). For the CDR3, the DNA is TGTGCCAGCAGTTTCGAATCCGCAGGAGCCTACGAGCAGTACTTC. Protein sequence: CASSFESAGAYEQYF.

The gene calls are TRBV5-1 and TRBJ2-1, with TRBD2 matching 13 bases. The CDR3 length is 17 residues. Unmatched junction bases numbered 6, after V lost 4 bases and J lost 2 bases. The germline gives CDR1 SGHRS, CDR2 YFSETQ. The CDR3 region has the DNA TGCGCCAGCAGCAGAGGTGGGACTAGCGGGGCCTACAATGAGCAGTTCTTC. This codes for CASSRGGTSGAYNEQFF. Variable domain in full (rest from reference TRBV5-1 and TRBJ2-1): KAGVTQTPRYLIKTRGQQVTLSCSPISGHRSVSWYQQTPGQGLQFLFEYFSETQRNKGNFPGRFSGRQFSNSRSEMNVSTLELGDSALYLCASSRGGTSGAYNEQFFGPGTRLTVL.